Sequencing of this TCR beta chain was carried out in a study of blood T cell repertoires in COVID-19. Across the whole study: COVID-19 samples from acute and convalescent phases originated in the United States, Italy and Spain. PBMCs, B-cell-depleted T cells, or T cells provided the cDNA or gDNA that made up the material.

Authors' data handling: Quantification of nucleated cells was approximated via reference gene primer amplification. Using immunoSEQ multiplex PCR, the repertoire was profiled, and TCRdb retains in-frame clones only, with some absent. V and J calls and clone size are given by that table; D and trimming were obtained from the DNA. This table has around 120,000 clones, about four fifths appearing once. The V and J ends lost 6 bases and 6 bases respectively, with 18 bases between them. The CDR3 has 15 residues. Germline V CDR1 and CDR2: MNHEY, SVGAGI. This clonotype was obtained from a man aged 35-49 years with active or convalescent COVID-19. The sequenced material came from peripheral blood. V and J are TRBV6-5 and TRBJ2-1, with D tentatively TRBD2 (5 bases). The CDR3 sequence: CASRGRSGITNEQFF. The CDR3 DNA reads TGTGCCAGCAGGGGAAGATCCGGGATCACCAATGAGCAGTTCTTC.